The rows below give T cell receptor beta chains drawn from one sample of a study of CD8 T cells in Susac syndrome. TCRdb re-called the immunoSEQ multiplex PCR reads through MiXCR, storing one row per CDR3 protein. This sample has about 290,000 distinct CDR3 sequences, with roughly 85% found just once. Material: CD8+ T cells from PBMCs. All receptors come from a human donor with multiple sclerosis. Both conserved end residues are part of each CDR3. The order of the fields is J gene, V gene, clone size, D gene, CDR3 DNA, CDR3 protein. D genes are given only for firm matches. The size field is filled for only some rows; it gives once, few, many or a size class.

J gene: TRBJ1-2; V gene: TRBV28; clone size: .; D gene: .; CDR3 DNA: TGTGCCACCCCGGTTCGAAAGGGAAGGGGCTACACCTTC; CDR3 protein: CATPVRKGRGYTF
J gene: TRBJ2-2; V gene: TRBV6-2/TRBV6-3; clone size: .; D gene: .; CDR3 DNA: TGTGCCAGCAGTTACTTGGCGGATCAAGACGCCGGGGAGCTGTTTTTT; CDR3 protein: CASSYLADQDAGELFF
J gene: TRBJ1-4; V gene: TRBV29-1; clone size: .; D gene: TRBD1; CDR3 DNA: TGCAGCGTCATGACAGGGGGGAATGAAAAACTGTTTTTT; CDR3 protein: CSVMTGGNEKLFF
J gene: TRBJ2-3; V gene: TRBV7-9; clone size: once; D gene: .; CDR3 DNA: TGTGCCAGCAGCTTATCCGAGTCCGATACGCAGTATTTT; CDR3 protein: CASSLSESDTQYF
J gene: TRBJ2-7; V gene: TRBV9; clone size: .; D gene: .; CDR3 DNA: TGTGCCAGCAGCCCCCGCCTCGGATTCGCCTACGAGCAGTACTTC; CDR3 protein: CASSPRLGFAYEQYF
J gene: TRBJ2-7; V gene: TRBV6-5; clone size: .; D gene: TRBD1; CDR3 DNA: TGTGCCGGCAGTTACGCAGTTGGGACAGGCCCCTACGAGCAGTACTTC; CDR3 protein: CAGSYAVGTGPYEQYF
J gene: TRBJ1-3; V gene: TRBV11-2; clone size: .; D gene: .; CDR3 DNA: TGTGCCAGCAGAAACCCCCGATGGGGACACACCATATATTTT; CDR3 protein: CASRNPRWGHTIYF
J gene: TRBJ1-1; V gene: TRBV4-3; clone size: .; D gene: .; CDR3 DNA: TGCGCCAGCAGCCAAGATGTGGGACCCAACACTGAAGCTTTCTTT; CDR3 protein: CASSQDVGPNTEAFF
J gene: TRBJ1-1; V gene: TRBV6-2/TRBV6-3; clone size: .; D gene: .; CDR3 DNA: TGTGCCAGCAGTTATACAGGGTTGGGCACTGAAGCTTTCTTT; CDR3 protein: CASSYTGLGTEAFF
J gene: TRBJ1-2; V gene: TRBV5-6; clone size: .; D gene: TRBD1; CDR3 DNA: TGTGCCAGCATTCAGACAGGGGGAGAAGACTATGGCTACACCTTC; CDR3 protein: CASIQTGGEDYGYTF
J gene: TRBJ1-2; V gene: TRBV5-4; clone size: once; D gene: TRBD1; CDR3 DNA: TGTGCCAGCAGTTTCCCGGGACAGCCACCGAACTATGGCTACACCTTC; CDR3 protein: CASSFPGQPPNYGYTF
J gene: TRBJ2-3; V gene: TRBV11-2; clone size: .; D gene: .; CDR3 DNA: TGTGCCAGCAGCTTAGGCGCAGGCGAGTGGCACACAGATACGCAGTATTTT; CDR3 protein: CASSLGAGEWHTDTQYF
J gene: TRBJ2-7; V gene: TRBV9; clone size: .; D gene: TRBD2; CDR3 DNA: TGTGCCAGCAGCGAGGGAGGGGCGGGTTACGAGCAGTACTTC; CDR3 protein: CASSEGGAGYEQYF
J gene: TRBJ1-5; V gene: TRBV12-3/TRBV12-4; clone size: .; D gene: TRBD1; CDR3 DNA: TGTGCCAGCAGTTTAGCGACAGGGTTCGGTCAGCCCCAGCATTTT; CDR3 protein: CASSLATGFGQPQHF
J gene: TRBJ2-7; V gene: TRBV7-9; clone size: .; D gene: TRBD2; CDR3 DNA: TGTGCCAGCAGCCCGGGACTAGCCCCCTACGAGCAGTACTTC; CDR3 protein: CASSPGLAPYEQYF
J gene: TRBJ2-7; V gene: TRBV28; clone size: .; D gene: TRBD2; CDR3 DNA: TGTGCCAGCAGCAGGGGACTAGCGGGAGTCTTCGAGCAGTACTTC; CDR3 protein: CASSRGLAGVFEQYF
J gene: TRBJ1-1; V gene: TRBV28; clone size: .; D gene: .; CDR3 DNA: TGTGCCAGCAGTTTGGATTCGACAGGTGTGGGCACTGAAGCTTTCTTT; CDR3 protein: CASSLDSTGVGTEAFF
J gene: TRBJ1-5; V gene: TRBV4-3; clone size: .; D gene: .; CDR3 DNA: TGCGCCAGCAGCCAAGAAAGGCAGTTGAATAGCAATCAGCCCCAGCATTTT; CDR3 protein: CASSQERQLNSNQPQHF
J gene: TRBJ2-1; V gene: TRBV4-3; clone size: .; D gene: .; CDR3 DNA: TGCGCCAGCAGTTCACCGGGACACATGGTCAATGAGCAGTTCTTC; CDR3 protein: CASSSPGHMVNEQFF
J gene: TRBJ1-5; V gene: TRBV12-3/TRBV12-4; clone size: .; D gene: .; CDR3 DNA: TGTGCCAGCAGTTTCGGGACACCCAACCCCAATCAGCCCCAGCATTTT; CDR3 protein: CASSFGTPNPNQPQHF
J gene: TRBJ2-5; V gene: TRBV7-2; clone size: .; D gene: .; CDR3 DNA: TGTGCCAGCAGCTTATGGTTTCAAGAGACCCAGTACTTC; CDR3 protein: CASSLWFQETQYF
J gene: TRBJ1-1; V gene: TRBV5-1; clone size: .; D gene: TRBD1; CDR3 DNA: TGCGCCAGCAGCACGGCCCCCGACAGGGGCCATACTGAAGCTTTCTTT; CDR3 protein: CASSTAPDRGHTEAFF
J gene: TRBJ1-2; V gene: TRBV25-1; clone size: .; D gene: .; CDR3 DNA: TGTGCCAGCCAACAGGGAGACTATGGCTACACCTTC; CDR3 protein: CASQQGDYGYTF
J gene: TRBJ2-7; V gene: TRBV29-1; clone size: .; D gene: TRBD2; CDR3 DNA: TGCAGCGTTGTAGGCACTAGCGGGAGGGGAAACGAGCAGTACTTC; CDR3 protein: CSVVGTSGRGNEQYF
J gene: TRBJ2-7; V gene: TRBV20-1; clone size: once; D gene: .; CDR3 DNA: TGCAGTGCTAGAGGCCTCCTCAGCTCCTACGAGCAGTACTTC; CDR3 protein: CSARGLLSSYEQYF
J gene: TRBJ2-5; V gene: TRBV25-1; clone size: .; D gene: .; CDR3 DNA: TGTGCCAGCAGTGAATCCTCACCGATAACAGATCAAGAGACCCAGTACTTC; CDR3 protein: CASSESSPITDQETQYF
J gene: TRBJ1-2; V gene: TRBV12-3/TRBV12-4; clone size: .; D gene: TRBD1; CDR3 DNA: TGTGCCAGCAGTTTCGGCCCAGGGGGCTATGGCTACACCTTC; CDR3 protein: CASSFGPGGYGYTF
J gene: TRBJ2-7; V gene: TRBV6-5; clone size: few; D gene: .; CDR3 DNA: TGTGCCAGCAGTTACGACACCCCCCGGCCGACCTACGAGCAGTACTTC; CDR3 protein: CASSYDTPRPTYEQYF
J gene: TRBJ2-1; V gene: TRBV20-1; clone size: .; D gene: TRBD2; CDR3 DNA: TGCAGTGCTAGAGATCTTGGGCGGGAGAGCTCCTACAATGAGCAGTTCTTC; CDR3 protein: CSARDLGRESSYNEQFF
J gene: TRBJ2-7; V gene: TRBV6-2/TRBV6-3; clone size: .; D gene: .; CDR3 DNA: TGTGCCAGCAGCAGCCGGGTCCACCCTTACTACGAGCAGTACTTC; CDR3 protein: CASSSRVHPYYEQYF
J gene: TRBJ1-1; V gene: TRBV5-1; clone size: .; D gene: .; CDR3 DNA: TGCGCCAGCAGCTTTTACACCCCACGACGGACGAACACTGAAGCTTTCTTT; CDR3 protein: CASSFYTPRRTNTEAFF
J gene: TRBJ2-5; V gene: TRBV7-2; clone size: .; D gene: .; CDR3 DNA: TGTGCCAGCAGCGTGCGGGACTTACCCCAAGAGACCCAGTACTTC; CDR3 protein: CASSVRDLPQETQYF
J gene: TRBJ2-7; V gene: TRBV15; clone size: .; D gene: .; CDR3 DNA: TGTGCCACCGGAGGAGAAGGCGGTGGGTCCTACGAGCAGTACTTC; CDR3 protein: CATGGEGGGSYEQYF
J gene: TRBJ2-1; V gene: TRBV11-2; clone size: .; D gene: .; CDR3 DNA: TGTGCCAGCAGCCCCTTCGTCCGCTCTGAGCAGTTCTTC; CDR3 protein: CASSPFVRSEQFF
J gene: TRBJ2-5; V gene: TRBV7-6; clone size: .; D gene: TRBD2; CDR3 DNA: TGTGCCAGCAGCTTAGACCCCCGCTCGGCTAGCGGGAGGGCCCAAGAGACCCAGTACTTC; CDR3 protein: CASSLDPRSASGRAQETQYF
J gene: TRBJ2-2; V gene: TRBV27; clone size: .; D gene: .; CDR3 DNA: TGTGCCAGCGGTTTCGGGGCTAACACCGGGGAGCTGTTTTTT; CDR3 protein: CASGFGANTGELFF
J gene: TRBJ2-7; V gene: TRBV6-2/TRBV6-3; clone size: .; D gene: TRBD1; CDR3 DNA: TGTGCCAGCAGTTATTGGACAGGGGGGACCGACGAGCAGTACTTC; CDR3 protein: CASSYWTGGTDEQYF
J gene: TRBJ2-2; V gene: TRBV28; clone size: .; D gene: TRBD1; CDR3 DNA: TGTGCCAGCAGTTCCGGGACAGGGGGATTCACCGGGGAGCTGTTTTTT; CDR3 protein: CASSSGTGGFTGELFF
J gene: TRBJ2-1; V gene: TRBV3-1; clone size: .; D gene: .; CDR3 DNA: TGTGCCAGCAGCCATCGGACCAGGGGCGGGGAGCAGTTCTTC; CDR3 protein: CASSHRTRGGEQFF
J gene: TRBJ2-1; V gene: TRBV7-9; clone size: .; D gene: .; CDR3 DNA: TGTGCCAGCAGCTCTAATCCGGGGAATTTATACAATGAGCAGTTCTTC; CDR3 protein: CASSSNPGNLYNEQFF
J gene: TRBJ2-7; V gene: TRBV18; clone size: .; D gene: .; CDR3 DNA: TGTGCCAGCTCACCCGGATCCGGGGCCCTCTACGAGCAGTACTTC; CDR3 protein: CASSPGSGALYEQYF
J gene: TRBJ2-2; V gene: TRBV5-6; clone size: once; D gene: TRBD2; CDR3 DNA: TGTGCCAGCAGCCAGACTCCGGGACTAGCTGACACCGGGGAGCTGTTTTTT; CDR3 protein: CASSQTPGLADTGELFF
J gene: TRBJ2-4; V gene: TRBV4-3; clone size: .; D gene: .; CDR3 DNA: TGCGCCAGCAGCCAAGATGGCGTTGCCCAAAACATTCAGTACTTC; CDR3 protein: CASSQDGVAQNIQYF
J gene: TRBJ1-2; V gene: TRBV27; clone size: .; D gene: .; CDR3 DNA: TGTGCCAGCAGTTCCACAGCCGCATGGGGCTACACCTTC; CDR3 protein: CASSSTAAWGYTF
J gene: TRBJ1-1; V gene: TRBV9; clone size: .; D gene: .; CDR3 DNA: TGTGCCAGCAGCGCCGGGGGAAACACTGAAGCTTTCTTT; CDR3 protein: CASSAGGNTEAFF
J gene: TRBJ1-2; V gene: TRBV30; clone size: .; D gene: .; CDR3 DNA: TGTGCCTGGAGTACGGGGTTTGATGCGGATGGCTACACCTTC; CDR3 protein: CAWSTGFDADGYTF
J gene: TRBJ2-2; V gene: TRBV19; clone size: .; D gene: .; CDR3 DNA: TGTGCCAGTACCCTCGCATCAACGTACGGGACCGGGGAGCTGTTTTTT; CDR3 protein: CASTLASTYGTGELFF
J gene: TRBJ1-2; V gene: TRBV20-1; clone size: .; D gene: .; CDR3 DNA: TGCAGTACCCGGGACCCGGGCCACTATGGCTACACCTTC; CDR3 protein: CSTRDPGHYGYTF
J gene: TRBJ2-7; V gene: TRBV7-9; clone size: .; D gene: .; CDR3 DNA: TGTGCCAGCAGCTCTGACATCTACGAGCAGTACTTC; CDR3 protein: CASSSDIYEQYF
J gene: TRBJ2-7; V gene: TRBV24-1; clone size: .; D gene: .; CDR3 DNA: TGTGCCACCCATCCGGACGGAGCGGGCGAGCAGTACTTC; CDR3 protein: CATHPDGAGEQYF
J gene: TRBJ2-7; V gene: TRBV4-3; clone size: few; D gene: .; CDR3 DNA: TGCGCCAGCAGCGAAAGTATGAGGTACGAGCAGTACTTC; CDR3 protein: CASSESMRYEQYF
J gene: TRBJ2-3; V gene: TRBV7-9; clone size: .; D gene: .; CDR3 DNA: TGTGCCAGCAGCCCTCCCCCCCAAGATACGCAGTATTTT; CDR3 protein: CASSPPPQDTQYF
J gene: TRBJ2-1; V gene: TRBV29-1; clone size: .; D gene: TRBD1; CDR3 DNA: TGCAGCGGCTCTACAGGGGTTTCCTACAATGAGCAGTTCTTC; CDR3 protein: CSGSTGVSYNEQFF
J gene: TRBJ1-1; V gene: TRBV19; clone size: .; D gene: .; CDR3 DNA: TGTGCCAGTGGCGGGGGGTTGAACACTGAAGCTTTCTTT; CDR3 protein: CASGGGLNTEAFF
J gene: TRBJ1-2; V gene: TRBV29-1; clone size: .; D gene: .; CDR3 DNA: TGCAGCGTTGACAGGCCCTATGGCTACACCTTC; CDR3 protein: CSVDRPYGYTF
J gene: TRBJ2-5; V gene: TRBV27; clone size: .; D gene: .; CDR3 DNA: TGTGCCAGCAGTTCCCCCCCTGGGACCCAGTACTTC; CDR3 protein: CASSSPPGTQYF
J gene: TRBJ2-1; V gene: TRBV5-4; clone size: .; D gene: .; CDR3 DNA: TGTGCCAGCATAGCAGAAAACAGGGAGATCGGCCATGAGCAGTTCTTC; CDR3 protein: CASIAENREIGHEQFF
J gene: TRBJ2-7; V gene: TRBV19; clone size: .; D gene: TRBD1; CDR3 DNA: TGTGCCAGTAGTATCCCTAGACAGGGGGACTACGAGCAGTACTTC; CDR3 protein: CASSIPRQGDYEQYF
J gene: TRBJ2-1; V gene: TRBV6-5; clone size: .; D gene: TRBD2; CDR3 DNA: TGTGCCAGCAGTTTCCTGACTAGCTCCGATGAGCAGTTCTTC; CDR3 protein: CASSFLTSSDEQFF